These 7 T cell receptor beta chains were sequenced from one sample in a study of shared clonotypes between healthy human individuals. Profiled with immunoSEQ multiplex PCR; TCRdb holds only in-frame clones, not every one. The sample has 1,400,000 or so clones; 98% are singletons. Sequenced material: naive CD4+ T cells sorted from blood. As to subset: CD45RA+ positively selected. The receptors stem from a young man in good health.

The J gene is TRBJ2-5, the V gene TRBV29-1; D call uncertain. Trimming removed 8 bases at V and 3 bases at J, with 16 bases between. CDR3 length equals 13 residues. The germline gives CDR1 SQVTM, CDR2 ANQGSEA. The CDR3 DNA is TGCAGCTCATCGCGGCAGGTTGAAGAGACCCAGTACTTC. It codes for CSSSRQVEETQYF.

The chain is built from TRBV5-5 and TRBJ2-7, with D perhaps TRBD2 (5 bases). Trimming removed 0 bases from V and 3 bases from J, with 7 bases in between. This CDR3 spans 13 amino acids. Germline V gene data show CDR1 as SGHKS and CDR2 as YYEKEE (reference sequence). The CDR3: CASSLVAGYEQYF. The CDR3 region has the DNA TGTGCCAGCAGCTTGGTGGCGGGCTACGAGCAGTACTTC.

V usage is TRBV14 and J usage is TRBJ2-7; D uncertain. V lost 0 bases and J 3 bases, leaving 9 bases between the germline ends. The CDR3 sequence is 14 residues long. Germline CDR1 SGHDN, CDR2 FVKESK. The CDR3 DNA follows: TGTGCCAGCAGCCAAGACGCATTTAGCTACGAGCAGTACTTC. It is translated as CASSQDAFSYEQYF.

The chain uses TRBV5-1 and TRBJ1-5, with TRBD1 as a possible D gene (6 bases). This CDR3 has 13 residues. Germline lookup yields CDR1 SGHRS and CDR2 YFSETQ. Between the trimmed V and J ends, which lost 0 bases and 7 bases, there was a span of 8 bases. The CDR3 sequence: CASSLVQGQPQHF. The CDR3 nucleotides read TGCGCCAGCAGCTTGGTACAGGGCCAGCCCCAGCATTTT. Filled out from reference TRBV5-1 and TRBJ1-5, the complete variable domain reads KAGVTQTPRYLIKTRGQQVTLSCSPISGHRSVSWYQQTPGQGLQFLFEYFSETQRNKGNFPGRFSGRQFSNSRSEMNVSTLELGDSALYLCASSLVQGQPQHFGDGTRLSIL.

The sample holds one count of this clone. The chain couples TRBV27 to TRBJ2-3; TRBD1 matches 7 bases. The CDR3 runs 13 residues. Germline values: CDR1 MNHEY, CDR2 SMNVEV (reference sequence). The J segment lost 10 bases and the V segment lost 6 bases, leaving 10 bases of the junction unmatched. The CDR3 nucleotides are TGTGCCAGCAGCGGGACAGCGACGAATGCGCAGTATTTT. This sequence encodes CASSGTATNAQYF.

To note about this clone: An end of the junction differs from the germline gene, which may be a read error. The rearrangement joins TRBV20-1 to TRBJ2-7; no reliable D call. The CDR3 is made up of 10 amino acids. The germline V gene encodes CDR1 DFQATT and CDR2 SNEGSKA (reference sequence). CDR3 DNA sequence: TGCAGTGCTAGAGATCTGGGCCTTCTCTTC. This sequence encodes CSARDLGLLF.

The chain links TRBV9 to TRBJ2-7, with D perhaps matching TRBD1 (5 bases). Trimming left V 0 bases short and J 0 bases short, with 16 bases between. The CDR3 contains 17 residues. CDR1 is SGDLS, CDR2 YYNGEE, per germline. CDR3 coding DNA: TGTGCCAGCAGCGTAGCAGGGCCTCCCTTTTCCTCCTACGAGCAGTACTTC. It translates to CASSVAGPPFSSYEQYF.